The present TCR beta chain was sequenced within a study of T cell changes during pregnancy in multiple sclerosis. This clone has just one count. Profiling relied on immunoSEQ multiplex PCR, and the TCRdb table lists in-frame clones only, not all of them. Of some 31,000 clones in the sample, roughly nine tenths are singletons; the top ten hold around 10%. This specimen consisted of CD8+ T cells from peripheral blood mononuclear cells, obtained in the third trimester of pregnancy. The receptor comes from a female donor with multiple sclerosis, enrolled in a pregnancy study.

The CDR3 reads CASSGTLRGGLGYTF. The CDR3 nucleotides are TGTGCCAGCAGCGGAACCCTCAGGGGTGGGCTAGGCTACACCTTC. The gene calls are TRBV9 and TRBJ1-2, with TRBD1 as a possible D gene (6 bases). Germline CDR1 is SGDLS and CDR2 is YYNGEE. This CDR3 is 15 amino acids long. V shed 3 bases and J shed 8 bases, with 20 bases lying between them. Based on the CDR3 plus reference TRBV9 and TRBJ1-2, the full variable domain is DSGVTQTPKHLITATGQRVTLRCSPRSGDLSVYWYQQSLDQGLQFLIQYYNGEERAKGNILERFSAQQFPDLHSELNLSSLELGDSALYFCASSGTLRGGLGYTFGSGTRLTVV.